This T cell receptor (beta chain) was sequenced for a study of cytomegalovirus exposure and HLA in healthy donors. Study-level points and caveats: Most TCR sequences showed up rarely, but some public TCRs showed up in many donors. As a later analysis showed, a missense DCLRE1C variant was linked to trimming of TCR beta V- and J-genes.

With respect to this clone: Its antigen is still unknown.

This CDR3 is 14 amino acids long. V lost 4 bases to trimming and J lost 2 bases, with 11 bases between them. Germline CDR1 is SGHRS and CDR2 is YFSETQ. The PCR was carried out with 60 Vbeta primers and 13 Jbeta primers. Clones were read by immunoSEQ multiplex PCR, and TCRdb kept only the in-frame ones, dropping some. The top ten hold roughly 3% of the sample, which has 100,000 or so clones, over 65% seen once. The sequence derives from a female donor in good health and CMV-seronegative. Material: PBMCs. V and J are TRBV5-1 and TRBJ2-3; the D gene is possibly TRBD2 (5 bases). The CDR3 bases are TGCGCCAGCAGCATCCTAGCTAACACAGATACGCAGTATTTT. The encoded protein is CASSILANTDTQYF.